Listed below are T cell receptor beta chains from one sample, sequenced in a study of T-cell memory formation after mild COVID-19. TCRdb recomputed calls from the 5' RACE reads with MiXCR, one row per CDR3 protein. The repertoire consists of approximately 180,000 distinct CDR3 sequences, with around 16% occurring once and the leading ten covering around 2%. The sample taken for sequencing was PBMCs or a T cell subset sorted from them (not recorded which). The receptor set was obtained from an adult woman who had mild COVID-19 (a few samples of this study predate the infection). Cell type and time point are not known. Both conserved end residues are part of each CDR3. D genes are given only for firm matches. For some rows the clone size is stated as once, few or many, or as a class when expanded; others skip it.

TGTGCCAGCAGCCCCGGCTTGAGCGAGCAGTACTTC,CASSPGLSEQYF,-,TRBJ2-7,few,TRBV7-6
TGCGCCAGCAGCTTTGACACGAACAATCAGCCCCAGCATTTT,CASSFDTNNQPQHF,-,TRBJ1-5,-,TRBV5-1
TGTGCCTGGAGTGTACTAGCGGGAGGGCCCGATGAGCAGTTCTTC,CAWSVLAGGPDEQFF,TRBD2,TRBJ2-1,once,TRBV30
TGTGCCAGCAGCTTCGAACCCGGGGAGACCCAGTACTTC,CASSFEPGETQYF,-,TRBJ2-5,-,TRBV11-2
TGCGCCAGCAACCCGAACCCGGGGAACACTGAAGCTTTCTTT,CASNPNPGNTEAFF,-,TRBJ1-1,-,TRBV5-1
TGTGCTAGTGGTAAAGGCAACACTGAAGCTTTCTTT,CASGKGNTEAFF,-,TRBJ1-1,-,TRBV12-5
TGTGCCAGCAGTGTTAGCACAGATACGCAGTATTTT,CASSVSTDTQYF,-,TRBJ2-3,few,TRBV6-1
TGTGCCAGCAGCGTAGGGACAGGGCGCTCCTACAATGAGCAGTTCTTC,CASSVGTGRSYNEQFF,TRBD1,TRBJ2-1,few,TRBV9
TGCGCCAGCAGTCAGAGGGAAGGTCCTAGCACAGATACGCAGTATTTT,CASSQREGPSTDTQYF,-,TRBJ2-3,few,TRBV23-1
TGTGCCAGCAGACACCTGGCGGGAGCGCACGAGCAGTACTTC,CASRHLAGAHEQYF,TRBD2,TRBJ2-7,few,TRBV2
TGTGCCAACGGACTAGCGGGGAATGGAGAGACCCAGTACTTC,CANGLAGNGETQYF,TRBD2,TRBJ2-5,few,TRBV2
TGTGCCAGCAGCCTTACCCCAACAACAGGGTTTAGGGCCAACGTCCTGACTTTC,CASSLTPTTGFRANVLTF,-,TRBJ2-6,-,TRBV7-8
TGCAGCGGCTCAGGGGCTAACTATGGCTACACCTTC,CSGSGANYGYTF,-,TRBJ1-2,-,TRBV29-1
TGCAGCGTTGAGCCCTTTGTGGGGGATACGCAGTATTTT,CSVEPFVGDTQYF,-,TRBJ2-3,many,TRBV29-1
TGCGCCAGCAGCTTGATGGGACTTGACACAGATACGCAGTATTTT,CASSLMGLDTDTQYF,-,TRBJ2-3,few,TRBV5-1
TGTGCCAGCAGCCGGCGGACTAGCGGACCCTACGAGCAGTACTTC,CASSRRTSGPYEQYF,TRBD2,TRBJ2-7,-,TRBV7-8
TGCAGTGCTAGAGATCACGGTGGAGGTAGGAATCAGCCCCAGCATTTT,CSARDHGGGRNQPQHF,-,TRBJ1-5,-,TRBV20-1
TGTGCCACCAGTGATGTGACAGGGTGGTATGGCTACACCTTC,CATSDVTGWYGYTF,TRBD1,TRBJ1-2,-,TRBV24-1
TGTGCCAGCAGCCGAGATAACACCGGGGAGCTGTTTTTT,CASSRDNTGELFF,-,TRBJ2-2,-,TRBV7-3
TGTGCCAGCAGCTTAGTGGGAGGAGCGGGGGTGCAGGCAGATACGCAGTATTTT,CASSLVGGAGVQADTQYF,TRBD2,TRBJ2-3,-,TRBV7-9
TGCGCCAGCAGCCAGGCCCTGACCACAGATACGCAGTATTTT,CASSQALTTDTQYF,-,TRBJ2-3,few,TRBV4-1
TGTGCCAGCGGCGCAGGGGGAACAGAAGCTTTCTTT,CASGAGGTEAFF,TRBD1,TRBJ1-1,few,TRBV3-1
TGTGCCAGCAGTCCGAGACGACCCGACAGAGTGGTCACCGGGGAGCTGTTTTTT,CASSPRRPDRVVTGELFF,-,TRBJ2-2,-,TRBV12-3/TRBV12-4
TGTGCCAGCAGGTCCATGGGCTCCTATAATTCACCCCTCCACTTT,CASRSMGSYNSPLHF,-,TRBJ1-6,few,TRBV6-5
TGCGCCAGCAGCTCACTAGCGCCCTGGACAGATACGCAGTATTTT,CASSSLAPWTDTQYF,TRBD2,TRBJ2-3,few,TRBV5-1
TGCGCCAGCAGCTTGGGCAGGGGTATGAGCGAGCAGTACTTC,CASSLGRGMSEQYF,-,TRBJ2-7,-,TRBV5-1
TGTGCCAGCAGCTTAACCGGTTACACAGATACGCAGTATTTT,CASSLTGYTDTQYF,-,TRBJ2-3,few,TRBV7-9
TGTGCCAGCACCCTTAGCGGGAGGGCCAGTACAGATACGCAGTATTTT,CASTLSGRASTDTQYF,TRBD2,TRBJ2-3,-,TRBV2
TGTGCCAGCAGCCCTGCTAGGGACGGGACCTACGAGCAGTACTTC,CASSPARDGTYEQYF,-,TRBJ2-7,few,TRBV25-1
TGCGCCAGCAGCGATGTTTCCGGCGGAGCGACCCAGTACTTC,CASSDVSGGATQYF,-,TRBJ2-5,-,TRBV5-1
TGTGCCAGCTCAGAGGACAGGGCCTACTTCTTT,CASSEDRAYFF,TRBD1,TRBJ1-1,few,TRBV18
TGCAGCGTTGAGCGGGGGCGGACGGAGACCCAGTACTTC,CSVERGRTETQYF,-,TRBJ2-5,-,TRBV29-1
TGTGCCCCTAAAGGTCGGGGGCAAGAGACCCAGTACTTC,CAPKGRGQETQYF,-,TRBJ2-5,many,TRBV21-1
TGTGCCATCAGCGCGGGACTAGCGGGAGGGGTTGGTGGGAATGAGCAGTTCTTC,CAISAGLAGGVGGNEQFF,TRBD2,TRBJ2-1,few,TRBV10-3
TGTGCCAGCAGCTTAGAGGGACAGGGAACAGATACGCAGTATTTT,CASSLEGQGTDTQYF,TRBD1,TRBJ2-3,-,TRBV11-2
TGTGCCAGCAGGGATACAGGGGGTGGAATGAACACTGAAGCTTTCTTT,CASRDTGGGMNTEAFF,TRBD1,TRBJ1-1,few,TRBV2
TGTGCCAGCAGCTTAGCCCAAATAGCGGGAGGGAGCACAGATACGCAGTATTTT,CASSLAQIAGGSTDTQYF,TRBD2,TRBJ2-3,few,TRBV7-2
TGTGCCAGCAGCGGTAGTCCGGTCGGGGAGCTGTTTTTT,CASSGSPVGELFF,-,TRBJ2-2,-,TRBV7-2
TGTGCCAGCAGTTTAGGGCAGTACTACGAGCAGTACTTC,CASSLGQYYEQYF,-,TRBJ2-7,few,TRBV12-3/TRBV12-4
TGCGCCAGCAGCTTGGCCCTAGCCTTGAACACCGGGGAGCTGTTTTTT,CASSLALALNTGELFF,-,TRBJ2-2,few,TRBV5-1
TGTGCCAGCAGTCCAACTCGGGCCCTCACAGATACGCAGTATTTT,CASSPTRALTDTQYF,-,TRBJ2-3,-,TRBV6-5
TGTGCCAGCAGCTTTAGGGGGGGTACTGGCACAGATACGCAGTATTTT,CASSFRGGTGTDTQYF,-,TRBJ2-3,-,TRBV5-5
TGTGCCAGCAGCTTGGGATCGCGGGAGGGCCAAGAGACCCAGTACTTC,CASSLGSREGQETQYF,TRBD2,TRBJ2-5,-,TRBV5-4
TGTGCCAGCAGCTTCGGGGGAGATAGCACTGAAGCTTTCTTT,CASSFGGDSTEAFF,-,TRBJ1-1,-,TRBV7-9
TGTGCCAGCAGTTCAAGGGGACAGGCCAGGACCCAGTACTTC,CASSSRGQARTQYF,TRBD1,TRBJ2-5,-,TRBV12-3/TRBV12-4